This T cell receptor (beta chain) was identified in a study of neurological immune-mediated disorders. The CDR3 consists of 13 residues. The germline CDR1 and CDR2 sequences are SGHTA and FQGTGA. V lost 5 bases to trimming and J lost 9 bases, with 15 bases between them. Indicated time point: longitudinal time-point 3. In the case of this clonotype: Its antigen is currently unknown.

Synthesis of cDNA was carried out by template-switch 5'RACE. The reaction used 10-nucleotide random UMIs. TCRdb re-called the 5' RACE reads with MiXCR, one entry per CDR3 protein. In the table there are under 130,000 distinct CDR3 sequences, 10% to 12% of which are singletons. Study observations and caveats: No sharing of CDR3 amino acid sequences was observed among expanded clones across subjects, suggesting private repertoires in all groups.

This receptor was taken from a female donor with HTLV-1-associated myelopathy (HAM/TSP). The J gene is TRBJ2-3, the V gene TRBV7-3, with D maybe TRBD2 (7 bases). Sequenced input: PBMCs. Here the CDR3 reads CASSRGVTGTQYF. CDR3 bases: TGTGCCAGCAGCCGGGGGGTCACAGGGACGCAGTATTTT.